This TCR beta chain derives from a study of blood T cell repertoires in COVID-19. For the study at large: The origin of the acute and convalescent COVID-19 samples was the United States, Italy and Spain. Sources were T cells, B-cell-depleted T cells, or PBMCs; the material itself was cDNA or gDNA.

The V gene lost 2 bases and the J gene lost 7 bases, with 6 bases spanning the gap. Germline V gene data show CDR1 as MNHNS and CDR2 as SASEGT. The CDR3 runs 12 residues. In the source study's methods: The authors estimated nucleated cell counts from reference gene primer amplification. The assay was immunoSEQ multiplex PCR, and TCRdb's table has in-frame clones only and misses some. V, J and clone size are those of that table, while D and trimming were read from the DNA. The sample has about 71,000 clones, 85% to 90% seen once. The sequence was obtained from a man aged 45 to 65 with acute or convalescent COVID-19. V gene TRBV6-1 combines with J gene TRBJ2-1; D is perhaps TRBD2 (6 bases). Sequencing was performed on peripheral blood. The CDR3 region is CASSERGNEQFF. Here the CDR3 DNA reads TGTGCCAGCAGTGAACGGGGGAATGAGCAGTTCTTC.